This TCR beta chain was observed in a study of shared clonotypes between healthy human individuals. Findings and caveats of the study: A limitation of the genetic and exposure-history diversity represented arose from few donors.

Naive CD8 isolation took CD45RO-negative cells positively selected for CCR7 and excluded terminally differentiated effector memory CD45RA+ cells. All of the donors resided in Nashville, Tennessee, and each was a Caucasian adult. An even split of each subset's genomic DNA across several immunoSEQ plates was performed. Authors' analysis steps: Junction-only immunoSEQ data arrived without quality scores, meaning filtering differed. Method: immunoSEQ multiplex PCR; TCRdb's copy keeps in-frame clones and lacks some. For V, J and clone size, that table is used; D and trimming come from the DNA. The profile covers around 1.9 million clones, with just over 90% appearing a single time and more than 1.5% taken by the ten largest. V shed 3 bases, J shed 8 bases, and the junction held 16 bases outside the gene matches. The CDR3 runs to 17 residues. Germline V gene sequence: CDR1 LGHNT, CDR2 FRNRAP. Only one count was recorded for this clone. No antigen is known for it.

This rearrangement joins TRBV12-5 to TRBJ2-1; 7 nucleotides agree with TRBD1. Sequencing used naive CD8+ T cells from PBMCs. The receptor was derived from a man younger than 35 in good health. Some clones in this sample may be carry-over from other donors' samples. CDR3 sequence reads: CASGFATPTGILDEQFF. CDR3 in DNA: TGTGCTAGTGGTTTCGCCACACCGACAGGGATCTTGGATGAGCAGTTCTTC.